This T cell receptor (beta chain) is drawn from a study of shared clonotypes between healthy human individuals. Germline CDR1 MGHRA, CDR2 YSYEKL. The V end lost 3 bases, the J end lost 1 base, and 9 bases lay between the germline ends. There are 14 residues in the CDR3. Here immunoSEQ multiplex PCR was the method, and the copy in TCRdb shows in-frame clones only, minus some. Among about 2.3 million clones listed, 85% to 95% were seen once. In this sample, this clone turned up once. The split of CD4+ cells yielded CD45RA+ naive and CD45RA-negative memory subsets. Sequenced sample: naive CD4+ T cells from PBMCs. Subset described: CD45RA+ positively selected. The TCR comes from a man aged 18 to 35 in good health. Some clones in this sample may be carry-over from other donors' samples. The J gene is TRBJ1-1, the V gene TRBV4-1, with TRBD1 as a possible D gene (6 bases). The CDR3 DNA is TGCGCCAGCAGCCAGGGACACCAGAACACTGAAGCTTTCTTT. Translated, it gives CASSQGHQNTEAFF.